A single sample is the source of the 2 T cell receptor beta chains below, sequenced in a study of shared clonotypes between healthy human individuals. The data were produced by immunoSEQ multiplex PCR, yet TCRdb's version contains in-frame clones alone and is incomplete. The repertoire consists of 2 million or so clones, with about 95% occurring once and the leading ten covering more than 0.1%. The sample taken for sequencing was naive CD4+ T cells sorted from blood. The subset denotes: CD45RA+ positively selected. The source of these receptors is a young man in good health.

This chain uses TRBV5-1 with TRBJ2-1, with a tentative D call TRBD2 (6 bases). The CDR3 consists of 14 residues. Germline assignment: CDR1 SGHRS and CDR2 YFSETQ. V lost 3 bases and J lost 7, with 14 bases in between. The CDR3 sequence is CASSSGGAGNEQFF. The CDR3 nucleotides are TGCGCCAGCAGCTCCGGAGGGGCCGGAAATGAGCAGTTCTTC.

The chain carries TRBV19 and TRBJ1-5; perhaps TRBD1 as D (5 bases). The V and J ends lost 3 bases and 7 bases respectively, with 16 bases between them. The CDR3 covers 15 residues. CDR1 is LNHDA and CDR2 is SQIVND in the germline V gene (reference sequence). As DNA, the CDR3 is TGTGCCAGTAGTATGCAGACAGAACTTTTCCAGCCCCAGCATTTT. Encoded protein: CASSMQTELFQPQHF.